This entry features one TCR beta chain sequence. Scientists recovered RNA and DNA together from around 20-30 mg of unsorted bulk tissue. Through surgical resection, the patients' primary liver carcinoma was treated. The CDR3 is made up of 17 amino acids. The V gene lost 4 bases and the J gene lost 0 bases, with 15 bases spanning the gap. The germline V gene encodes CDR1 ENHRY and CDR2 SYGVKD. TCR beta cDNA was made from around 520 ng total RNA with a constant-region primer. What produced the TCR beta libraries was three nested multiplex PCR rounds using slightly modified ARM-PCR. For around 10 cycles apiece, the opening two PCR rounds ran with TRBV1-TRBV30 forward primers and a C-beta reverse primer. TCRdb processed the multiplex PCR reads anew with MiXCR; each CDR3 protein has one entry. The table has tens of thousands of distinct CDR3 sequences, approximately 82% seen once. The entry originates in a study of tumor-infiltrating lymphocytes in primary liver carcinoma.

The sequencing sample was made of tumor-adjacent normal liver tissue. This chain uses TRBV10-3 with TRBJ1-4; D is unclear. This clonotype was sampled from a man between 35 and 55 years old with primary liver carcinoma and hepatitis B virus infection. The CDR3 bases are TGTGCCATCAGTGGAGGGCCAGGTACTACAACTAATGAAAAACTGTTTTTT. It specifies CAISGGPGTTTNEKLFF.